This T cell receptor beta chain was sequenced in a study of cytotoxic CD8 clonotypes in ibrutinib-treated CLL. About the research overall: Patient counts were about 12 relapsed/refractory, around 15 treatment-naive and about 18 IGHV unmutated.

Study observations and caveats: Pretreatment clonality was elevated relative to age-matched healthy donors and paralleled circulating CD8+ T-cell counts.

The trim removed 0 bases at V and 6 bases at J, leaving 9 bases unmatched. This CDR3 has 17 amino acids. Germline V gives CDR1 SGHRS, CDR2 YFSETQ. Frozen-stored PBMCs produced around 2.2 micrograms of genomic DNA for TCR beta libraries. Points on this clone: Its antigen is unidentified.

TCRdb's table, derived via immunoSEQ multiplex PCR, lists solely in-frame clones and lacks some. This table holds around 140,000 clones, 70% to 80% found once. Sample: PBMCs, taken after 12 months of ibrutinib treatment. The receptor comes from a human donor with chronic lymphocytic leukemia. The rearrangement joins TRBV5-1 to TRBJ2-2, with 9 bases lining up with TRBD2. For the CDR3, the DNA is TGCGCCAGCAGCTTGGGACTAGCGGACTTGAGCGCCGGGGAGCTGTTTTTT. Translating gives CASSLGLADLSAGELFF.